This T cell receptor (beta chain) originates from a study of glioma-infiltrating T cells after dendritic cell vaccination. V trimming: 0 bases; J trimming: 10 bases; junction bases outside the gene matches: 5. The CDR3 has 15 amino acids. CDR1 MNHNY and CDR2 SVGAGI come from the germline V gene (reference sequence). Assay: immunoSEQ multiplex PCR; the TCRdb copy retains only in-frame clones and omits some. Counted here are 55,000 to 75,000 clones, about 76% occurring once; the ten biggest clones make up under 8%. The source of this sequence is a human donor with glioblastoma. The rearrangement joins TRBV6-6 to TRBJ1-6, with 8 bases aligning to TRBD1. Sequences were derived from blood, sampled before dendritic cell vaccination. CDR3 loop: CASSYSGTGESPLHF. The CDR3 DNA sequence: TGTGCCAGCAGTTACTCCGGGACAGGAGAATCACCCCTCCACTTT.